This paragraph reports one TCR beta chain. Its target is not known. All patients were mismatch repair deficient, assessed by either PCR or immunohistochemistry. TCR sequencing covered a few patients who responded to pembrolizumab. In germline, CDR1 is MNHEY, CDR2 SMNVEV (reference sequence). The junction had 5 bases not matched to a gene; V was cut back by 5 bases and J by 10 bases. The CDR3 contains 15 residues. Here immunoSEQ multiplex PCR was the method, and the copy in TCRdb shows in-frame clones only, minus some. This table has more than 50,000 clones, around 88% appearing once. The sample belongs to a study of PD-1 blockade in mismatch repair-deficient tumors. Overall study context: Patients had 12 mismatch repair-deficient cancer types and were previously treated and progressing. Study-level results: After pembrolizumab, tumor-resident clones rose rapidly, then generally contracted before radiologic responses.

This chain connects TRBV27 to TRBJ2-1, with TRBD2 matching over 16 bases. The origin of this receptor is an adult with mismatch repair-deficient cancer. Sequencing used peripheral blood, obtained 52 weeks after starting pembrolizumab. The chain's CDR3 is CASSPGTSGRAEQFF. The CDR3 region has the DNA TGTGCCAGCAGTCCGGGGACTAGCGGGAGGGCCGAGCAGTTCTTC.